The source of this T cell receptor (beta chain) is a study of shared clonotypes between healthy human individuals. V lost 4 bases to trimming and J lost 4 bases; unmatched junction nucleotides: 4. CDR3 size: 14 residues. Per the germline V gene, CDR1 is MNHNS and CDR2 is SASEGT. Measured with immunoSEQ multiplex PCR; TCRdb has only the in-frame clones, and not every one. This sample has some 2.1 million clones, with 95% found just once. The clonotype originates from a man aged 18-30 years in good health. The V gene is TRBV6-1, the J gene TRBJ2-7; 10 bases are a match to TRBD2. Sequences were obtained from naive CD4+ T cells sorted from blood. Subset denoted: CD45RA+ positively selected. In DNA form, the CDR3 reads TGTGCCAGCAGTGGCCTAGCGGGAGTTTACGAGCAGTACTTC. As protein: CASSGLAGVYEQYF.